This note documents a single T cell receptor beta chain sequence. MiXCR was run by TCRdb on the PCR reads, yielding one entry per CDR3 protein. This repertoire shows about 39,000 distinct CDR3 sequences, 36% found once; its top ten account for roughly 6%. This entry is derived from a study of vaccination and CD4 T cells after COVID-19. Study at large: Recovered patients in the cohort numbered six men and four women, two of them Hispanic.

Per germline, CDR1 LGHNA and CDR2 YSLEER. This CDR3 spans 13 amino acids. Trimming left V 1 base short and J 5 bases short, with 9 bases between. Described time point: late sampling 161 to 241 days after vaccination in a few convalescent patients. This chain links TRBV4-3 with TRBJ2-7; D uncertain. Sequences were derived from CD4+ T cells from blood, sampled about 7 months after SARS-CoV-2 vaccination. The receptor's source is a human donor who had recovered from COVID-19. The CDR3 DNA is TGCGCCAGCAGCCAAGTATCAGCAGACGAGCAGTACTTC. As protein: CASSQVSADEQYF.